These 32 T cell receptor beta chains were sequenced from one sample in a study of human T cells and chemical hapten exposure. Indicated time point: patch test 2, 6 weeks after DPC sensitization. The sample's treatment: therapeutic diphenylcyclopropenone sensitization with weekly scalp DPC. TCRdb called the RACE reads again in MiXCR, with one record for every CDR3 protein. The sample has approximately 84,000 distinct CDR3 sequences; 9.5% to 13% are singletons. Sequencing was performed on whole blood, taken in connection with sensitization to the hapten diphenylcyclopropenone (DPC). The receptors stem from a woman under 40 with alopecia areata. Some clones in this sample may be carry-over from other donors' samples.

This clonotype was seen a handful of times. This rearrangement joins TRBV28 to TRBJ2-4, with D perhaps matching TRBD1 (6 bases). This CDR3 contains 14 residues. V was shortened by 2 bases and J by 3 bases, with 8 bases between the two germline ends. CDR1 is MDHEN, CDR2 SYDVKM, per germline. CDR3 in amino acids: CASSLQGSKNIQYF. CDR3 coding DNA: TGTGCCAGCAGTTTACAGGGGAGCAAAAACATTCAGTACTTC.

This clonotype was found many times. The chain links TRBV7-6 to TRBJ2-3, with TRBD1 identical over 8 bases. V shed 5 bases, J shed 1 base, and the junction held 11 bases outside the gene matches. Germline V CDR1 and CDR2: SGHVS, FNYEAQ. The CDR3 contains 17 residues. The CDR3 region is CASSPRAWTGRTDTQYF. The CDR3 DNA reads as TGTGCCAGCAGCCCGAGGGCTTGGACAGGGCGCACAGATACGCAGTATTTT.

This clonotype was seen only a few times. V usage is TRBV9 and J usage is TRBJ2-1; D possibly corresponds to TRBD1 (5 bases). The CDR3 totals 13 residues. Germline V CDR1 and CDR2: SGDLS, YYNGEE. The V end lost 5 bases, the J end lost 6 bases, and 12 bases lay between the germline ends. CDR3 nucleotides: TGTGCCAGCAGAGGAGCAGGGTCCAATGAGCAGTTCTTC. It yields the protein CASRGAGSNEQFF.

This clonotype was observed at least ten times. CDR3 residues: CSASRRPGLRSYEQYF. CDR3 DNA: TGCAGTGCTAGTCGCCGACCGGGACTTCGGTCCTACGAGCAGTACTTC. The chain is built from TRBV20-1 and TRBJ2-7, with a tentative D call TRBD2 (6 bases). The length of the CDR3 is 16 residues. Trimming removed 3 bases from V and 1 base from J, with 19 bases in between. Germline V lookup: CDR1 DFQATT, CDR2 SNEGSKA (reference sequence).

This clonotype has only a few counts. The V call is TRBV12-3 or TRBV12-4, the J call TRBJ1-5; possibly TRBD1 for D (6 bases). Trimming stripped 10 bases from V and 1 base from J, with 14 bases between. CDR3 length: 14 amino acids. The CDR3 reads CATGHSGSNQPQHF. The CDR3 coding sequence is TGTGCCACGGGACATTCTGGCAGCAATCAGCCCCAGCATTTT.

This clonotype was detected ten times or more. The V and J genes are TRBV7-9 and TRBJ1-1; D is unresolved. V was pared by 1 base and J by 0 bases, with 9 bases between. The CDR3 has 15 residues. CDR1 is SEHNR, CDR2 FQNEAQ, per germline (reference sequence). The CDR3 reads CASSLVRSMNTEAFF. CDR3 DNA: TGTGCCAGCAGCTTAGTACGGTCGATGAACACTGAAGCTTTCTTT.

This clonotype appeared many times. CDR3 residues: CASSPLRPPEAFF. The CDR3 DNA sequence: TGTGCCAGCAGTCCCCTACGGCCCCCTGAAGCTTTCTTT. This chain uses TRBV28 with TRBJ1-1; no definite D call. The CDR3 loop spans 13 amino acids. CDR1 is MDHEN and CDR2 is SYDVKM in the germline V gene. V was pared by 5 bases and J by 6 bases, with 13 bases between.

This clonotype was counted at least ten times. The V gene is TRBV20-1, the J gene TRBJ1-5, with D unresolved. CDR3 length: 13 amino acids. Trimming took off 6 bases at V and 5 bases at J, with 14 bases between the two ends. In germline, CDR1 is DFQATT, CDR2 SNEGSKA (reference sequence). The CDR3 loop is CSAFPGRHQPQHF. CDR3 in DNA: TGCAGTGCCTTCCCCGGGAGGCATCAGCCCCAGCATTTT.

This clonotype was counted between two and nine times. This sequence joins TRBV12-3 or TRBV12-4 and TRBJ2-2, with D possibly being TRBD1 (6 bases). The CDR3 sequence is 14 residues long. Trimming removed 3 bases from V and 4 bases from J, with 9 bases in between. CDR3 sequence: CASSFAGATGELFF. The CDR3, as DNA: TGTGCCAGCAGTTTCGCAGGGGCCACCGGGGAGCTGTTTTTT.

There are many counts of this clonotype. J is TRBJ2-1 and V is TRBV2; no firm D call. Germline loops: CDR1 SNHLY, CDR2 FYNNEI. The CDR3 extends over 11 amino acids. Trimming took off 6 bases at V and 9 bases at J, with 9 bases between the two ends. CDR3 protein: CASRWAVEQFF. The CDR3 region has the DNA TGTGCCAGCAGGTGGGCGGTTGAGCAGTTCTTC.

This clonotype was counted many times. The rearrangement links TRBV12-3 or TRBV12-4 to TRBJ1-5; 7 nucleotides match TRBD1. The J segment lost 2 bases and the V segment lost 6 bases, leaving 7 bases of the junction unmatched. The CDR3 has 15 amino acids. CDR3 sequence reads: CASSYLTGGNQPQHF. The CDR3 bases are TGTGCCAGCAGCTATTTAACAGGGGGCAATCAGCCCCAGCATTTT.

This clonotype was picked up a small number of times. This rearrangement joins TRBV7-9 to TRBJ2-3; the D gene is possibly TRBD1 (5 bases). The CDR3 is made up of 13 amino acids. The V gene lost 3 bases and the J gene lost 6 bases, with 10 bases spanning the gap. Per the germline V gene, CDR1 is SEHNR and CDR2 is FQNEAQ (reference sequence). CDR3 sequence (DNA): TGTGCCAGCAGCTTCCAGGGTTCGGATACGCAGTATTTT. This encodes CASSFQGSDTQYF.

The chain couples TRBV28 to TRBJ2-1, with D maybe TRBD2 (6 bases). Germline-derived CDR1 and CDR2 are MDHEN and SYDVKM. Trimming took 4 bases from V and 4 from J, leaving 14 bases between them. The CDR3 is made up of 15 amino acids. CDR3 sequence: CASSSPSSAYNEQFF. The CDR3 DNA reads as TGTGCCAGCAGTTCGCCTTCTAGCGCTTACAATGAGCAGTTCTTC. The whole variable domain, remainder taken from reference TRBV28 and TRBJ2-1, is DVKVTQSSRYLVKRTGEKVFLECVQDMDHENMFWYRQDPGLGLRLIYFSYDVKMKEKGDIPEGYSVSREKKERFSLILESASTNQTSMYLCASSSPSSAYNEQFFGPGTRLTVL.

Many counts were recorded for this clonotype. V and J are TRBV7-6 and TRBJ2-2; 13 nucleotides agree with TRBD2. The CDR3 contains 18 residues. The V gene end was trimmed by 4 bases and the J gene end by 2 bases; junction bases not matched to a gene: 7. Germline-derived CDR1 and CDR2 are SGHVS and FNYEAQ. The CDR3 nucleotides read TGTGCCAGCAGCTACAGACTAGCGGGGGGCCTTAACACCGGGGAGCTGTTTTTT. Amino acid sequence: CASSYRLAGGLNTGELFF.

This rearrangement joins TRBV7-9 to TRBJ1-4, with 7 bases aligning to TRBD1. Germline CDR1 and CDR2: SEHNR and FQNEAQ (reference sequence). V lost 4 bases, J lost 5 bases, and 10 bases stayed unmatched. The CDR3 runs to 16 residues. The CDR3 sequence: CASSSRQGRDNEKLFF. The CDR3 DNA follows: TGTGCCAGCAGCTCCCGACAGGGACGTGACAATGAAAAACTGTTTTTT.

The chain uses TRBV7-9 and TRBJ2-5; D not resolved. The germline CDR1 and CDR2 sequences are SEHNR and FQNEAQ (reference sequence). The CDR3 sequence is 13 residues long. Trimming stripped 1 base from V and 4 bases from J, with 7 bases between. The CDR3 DNA reads as TGTGCCAGCAGCTTAGAGGGCCTAGAGACCCAGTACTTC. This codes for CASSLEGLETQYF.

This rearrangement joins TRBV18 to TRBJ2-7; TRBD2 matches at 9 bases. The ends lost 0 bases at V and 6 bases at J; junction bases unmatched: 6. The CDR3 covers 15 residues. Germline V lookup: CDR1 KGHSH, CDR2 LQKENI. Here the CDR3 DNA reads TGTGCCAGCTCACCACCGGGACTAGCTTTTTTCGAGCAGTACTTC. Amino acids: CASSPPGLAFFEQYF.

The rearrangement uses TRBV30 and TRBJ2-5, with a possible D match to TRBD1 (5 bases). This CDR3 spans 13 amino acids. In germline, CDR1 is GTSNPN, CDR2 SVGIG (reference sequence). V lost 0 bases and J 3 bases, leaving 8 bases between the germline ends. CDR3 sequence (DNA): TGTGCCTGGAGTGTACAGGCGGAAGAGACCCAGTACTTC. Amino acids: CAWSVQAEETQYF.

This clonotype was found a few times. CDR3 region: CASSIRTGSAYGYTF. The CDR3 bases are TGTGCCAGCAGTATCCGGACAGGGTCGGCCTATGGCTACACCTTC. V and J are TRBV28 and TRBJ1-2; the match to TRBD1 covers 8 bases. Germline lookup yields CDR1 MDHEN and CDR2 SYDVKM. The CDR3 has 15 residues. V was clipped by 5 bases and J by 4 bases; unmatched bases: 9.

This clonotype has only a few counts. The chain combines TRBV19 with TRBJ2-4; D gene ambiguous. The CDR3 is 14 amino acids. Trimming left V 7 bases short and J 0 bases short, with 10 bases between. The germline gives CDR1 LNHDA, CDR2 SQIVND (reference sequence). In DNA form, the CDR3 reads TGTGCCAGTAAGGTGTCGCCAGCCAAAAACATTCAGTACTTC. Translated, it gives CASKVSPAKNIQYF.

The chain combines TRBV6-2 or TRBV6-3 with TRBJ1-5, with TRBD1 as a possible D gene (5 bases). The CDR3 has 13 amino acids. Germline CDR1 MNHEY, CDR2 SVGEGT. V lost 4 bases, J lost 7 bases, and 11 bases lay in between. The CDR3 loop is CASSSGVWQPQHF. The CDR3 nucleotides read TGTGCCAGCAGTTCGGGGGTTTGGCAGCCCCAGCATTTT.

The V and J genes are TRBV28 and TRBJ1-2, with D perhaps matching TRBD1 (5 bases). The V end was cut by 7 bases, the J end by 8 bases, with 14 bases between. This CDR3 comprises 12 residues. CDR1 and CDR2 (germline): MDHEN, SYDVKM. The CDR3 DNA sequence: TGTGCCAGCAATTCAGGGCCCGGAGGCTACACCTTC. It specifies CASNSGPGGYTF.

This clonotype was recorded at least ten times. The chain joins TRBV20-1 to TRBJ2-3; 8 bases match TRBD2. Germline CDR1 DFQATT, CDR2 SNEGSKA (reference sequence). V dropped 3 bases and J dropped 4; count of bases not matched to a gene: 9. The CDR3 is 15 amino acids. The DNA of the CDR3 is TGCAGTGCTAGTGGTGGCGGGAGGAGCGCAGATACGCAGTATTTT. Amino acid sequence: CSASGGGRSADTQYF.

This clonotype was counted ten times or more. The chain joins TRBV20-1 to TRBJ2-2; D might be TRBD1 or TRBD2, each matching 5 bases. CDR3 length: 14 residues. From germline, CDR1 is DFQATT and CDR2 SNEGSKA (reference sequence). Trimming pared 3 bases from V and 1 base from J, leaving 9 bases between. The CDR3 protein is CSARRGQNTGELFF. Written as DNA, the CDR3 is TGCAGTGCTAGGAGGGGCCAGAACACCGGGGAGCTGTTTTTT.

This clonotype was observed a few times. V and J are TRBV28 and TRBJ2-7, with D perhaps TRBD1 (6 bases). Germline V gene lookup returns CDR1 MDHEN and CDR2 SYDVKM. With 6 bases removed from V and 2 bases from J, the gap between germline ends came to 14 bases. CDR3 length: 14 amino acids. CDR3 DNA: TGTGCCAGCAGCCAACAGGGTAGGCCCTACGAGCAGTACTTC. It is translated as CASSQQGRPYEQYF.

There are many counts of this clonotype. The rearrangement links TRBV10-3 to TRBJ2-2; D might be TRBD1 (5 bases). Germline V gene lookup returns CDR1 ENHRY and CDR2 SYGVKD. V dropped 0 bases and J dropped 6 bases, with 14 bases sitting between them. The CDR3 is made up of 16 amino acids. Here the CDR3 DNA reads TGTGCCATCAGTGAGTCGAGGAACAGGCCGCCCGGGGAGCTGTTTTTT. Translated, it gives CAISESRNRPPGELFF.

This clonotype was observed at least ten times. The chain joins TRBV25-1 to TRBJ2-4; 12 nucleotides align to TRBD1. The CDR3 contains 16 residues. V was clipped by 2 bases and J by 9 bases; unmatched bases: 8. In germline, CDR1 is MGHDK, CDR2 SYGVNS. The CDR3 sequence is CASSERGQGASSIQYF. Here the CDR3 DNA reads TGTGCCAGCAGTGAAAGGGGACAGGGGGCGTCCAGCATTCAGTACTTC.

This clonotype was recorded at least ten times. The chain is built from TRBV7-9 and TRBJ2-1; 8 nucleotides align to TRBD2. CDR3 length equals 16 residues. Trimming at V came to 1 base and at J to 8 bases, leaving 10 bases not matched to a gene. Germline V gene sequence: CDR1 SEHNR, CDR2 FQNEAQ (reference sequence). CDR3 sequence: CASSLVPSGSSYEQFF. The CDR3 DNA sequence: TGTGCCAGCAGCTTAGTACCCAGCGGGAGCAGTTATGAGCAGTTCTTC. Variable domain in full (rest from reference TRBV7-9 and TRBJ2-1): DTGVSQNPRHKITKRGQNVTFRCDPISEHNRLYWYRQTLGQGPEFLTYFQNEAQLEKSRLLSDRFSAERPKGSFSTLEIQRTEQGDSAMYLCASSLVPSGSSYEQFFGPGTRLTVL.

The table lists this clonotype with many counts. This sequence joins TRBV7-2 and TRBJ2-1; the D is unclear. The CDR3 consists of 14 residues. Germline V gene sequence: CDR1 SGHTA, CDR2 FQGNSA. V lost 3 bases, J lost 1 base, and 7 bases lay in between. CDR3 protein: CASSFVQSYNEQFF. Here the CDR3 DNA reads TGTGCCAGCAGCTTCGTCCAGTCCTACAATGAGCAGTTCTTC.

This clonotype was found many times. This sequence joins TRBV29-1 and TRBJ2-7; D unclear. The CDR3 runs 12 residues. With 4 bases removed from V and 7 bases from J, the gap between germline ends came to 14 bases. The germline CDR1 and CDR2 sequences are SQVTM and ANQGSEA. CDR3 sequence: CSVGVPRVEQYF. The CDR3 nucleotides read TGCAGCGTTGGGGTACCTAGGGTTGAGCAGTACTTC.

The table lists this clonotype with a few counts. The V call is TRBV24-1, the J call TRBJ2-3, with TRBD2 matching over 9 bases. Germline V gene data show CDR1 as KGHDR and CDR2 as SFDVKD. This CDR3 region has 15 residues. The trim removed 9 bases at V and 2 bases at J, leaving 8 bases unmatched. The CDR3 region is CATRGSGRPTDTQYF. As DNA, the CDR3 is TGTGCCACCCGCGGGAGCGGGAGGCCCACAGATACGCAGTATTTT.

This clonotype came up a few times. V gene TRBV28 combines with J gene TRBJ1-1; D unresolved. Trimming shortened V by 1 base and J by 10 bases, and 13 bases separated the two germline ends. This CDR3 spans 13 amino acids. Germline lookup yields CDR1 MDHEN and CDR2 SYDVKM. Here the CDR3 DNA reads TGTGCCAGCAGTTTATCGGCCTCCCGGGGAGCTTTCTTT. This codes for CASSLSASRGAFF.